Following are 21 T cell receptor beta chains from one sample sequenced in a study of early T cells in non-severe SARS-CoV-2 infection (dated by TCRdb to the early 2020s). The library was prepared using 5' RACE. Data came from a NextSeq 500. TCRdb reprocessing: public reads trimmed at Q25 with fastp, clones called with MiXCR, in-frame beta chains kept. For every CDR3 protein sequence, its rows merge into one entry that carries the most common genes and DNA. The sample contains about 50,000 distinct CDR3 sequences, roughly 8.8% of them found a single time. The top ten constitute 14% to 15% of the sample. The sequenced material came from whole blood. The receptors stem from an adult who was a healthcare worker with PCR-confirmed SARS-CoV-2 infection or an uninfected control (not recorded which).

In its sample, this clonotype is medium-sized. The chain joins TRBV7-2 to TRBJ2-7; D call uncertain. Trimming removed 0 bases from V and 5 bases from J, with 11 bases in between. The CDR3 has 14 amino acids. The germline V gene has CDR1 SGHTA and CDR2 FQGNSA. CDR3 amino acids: CASSLAAGANEQYF. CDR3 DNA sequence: TGTGCCAGCAGCTTAGCGGCAGGCGCCAACGAGCAGTACTTC.

The CDR3 here is CSARVDRNQPQHF. CDR3 DNA sequence: TGCAGTGCTAGAGTGGACAGAAATCAGCCCCAGCATTTT. The chain employs TRBV20-1 and TRBJ1-5, with D possibly TRBD1 on 6 matching bases. Trimming removed 1 base at V and 4 bases at J, with 8 bases between. The CDR3 is 13 amino acids. Germline V gene sequence: CDR1 DFQATT, CDR2 SNEGSKA (reference sequence).

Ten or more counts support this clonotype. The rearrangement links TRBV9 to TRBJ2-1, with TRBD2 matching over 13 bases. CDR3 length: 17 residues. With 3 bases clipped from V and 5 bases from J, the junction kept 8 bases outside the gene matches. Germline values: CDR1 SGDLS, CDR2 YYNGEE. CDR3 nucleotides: TGTGCCAGCAGCGCGACATGGACTAGCGGGAGAAACAATGAGCAGTTCTTC. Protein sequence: CASSATWTSGRNNEQFF.

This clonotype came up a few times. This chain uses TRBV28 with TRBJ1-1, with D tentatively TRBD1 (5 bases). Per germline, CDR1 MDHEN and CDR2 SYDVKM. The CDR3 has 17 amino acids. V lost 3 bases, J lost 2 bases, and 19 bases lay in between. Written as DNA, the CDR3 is TGTGCCAGCAGTTTCAGGGTGCTCGGGGGATTAAACACTGAAGCTTTCTTT. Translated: CASSFRVLGGLNTEAFF.

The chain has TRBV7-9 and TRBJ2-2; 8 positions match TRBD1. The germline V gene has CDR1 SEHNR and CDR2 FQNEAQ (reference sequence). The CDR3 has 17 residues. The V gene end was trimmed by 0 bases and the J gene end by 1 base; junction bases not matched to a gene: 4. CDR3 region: CASSLAHGQGNTGELFF. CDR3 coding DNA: TGTGCCAGCAGCTTAGCGCACGGACAGGGGAACACCGGGGAGCTGTTTTTT. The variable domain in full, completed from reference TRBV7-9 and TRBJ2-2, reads DTGVSQNPRHKITKRGQNVTFRCDPISEHNRLYWYRQTLGQGPEFLTYFQNEAQLEKSRLLSDRFSAERPKGSFSTLEIQRTEQGDSAMYLCASSLAHGQGNTGELFFGEGSRLTVL.

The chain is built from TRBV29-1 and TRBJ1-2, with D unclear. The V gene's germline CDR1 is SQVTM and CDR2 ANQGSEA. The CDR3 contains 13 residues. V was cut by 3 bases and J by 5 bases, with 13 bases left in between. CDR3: CSVDGIVPYGYTF. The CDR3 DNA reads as TGCAGCGTTGACGGAATCGTCCCTTATGGCTACACCTTC. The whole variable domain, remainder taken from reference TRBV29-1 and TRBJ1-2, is SAVISQKPSRDICQRGTSLTIQCQVDSQVTMMFWYRQQPGQSLTLIATANQGSEATYESGFVIDKFPISRPNLTFSTLTVSNMSPEDSSIYLCSVDGIVPYGYTFGSGTRLTVV.

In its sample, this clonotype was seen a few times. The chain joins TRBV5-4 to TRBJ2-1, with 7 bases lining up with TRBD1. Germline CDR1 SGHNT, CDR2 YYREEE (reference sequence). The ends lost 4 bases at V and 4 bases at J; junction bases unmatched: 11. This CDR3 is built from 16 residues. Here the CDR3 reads CASSVGVGTAYNEQFF. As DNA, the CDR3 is TGTGCCAGCAGCGTGGGGGTAGGGACAGCTTACAATGAGCAGTTCTTC.

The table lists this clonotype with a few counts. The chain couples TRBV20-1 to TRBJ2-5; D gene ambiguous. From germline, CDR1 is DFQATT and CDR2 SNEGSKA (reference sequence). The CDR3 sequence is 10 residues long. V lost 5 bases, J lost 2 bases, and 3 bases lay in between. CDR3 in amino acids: CSAAQETQYF. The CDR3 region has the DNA TGCAGTGCTGCTCAAGAGACCCAGTACTTC.

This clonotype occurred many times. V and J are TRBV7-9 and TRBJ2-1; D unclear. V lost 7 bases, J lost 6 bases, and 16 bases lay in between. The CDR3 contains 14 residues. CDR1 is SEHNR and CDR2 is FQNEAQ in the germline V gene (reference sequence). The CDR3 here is CASNPRSSPNEQFF. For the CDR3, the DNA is TGTGCCAGCAACCCCCGGTCCTCCCCCAATGAGCAGTTCTTC.

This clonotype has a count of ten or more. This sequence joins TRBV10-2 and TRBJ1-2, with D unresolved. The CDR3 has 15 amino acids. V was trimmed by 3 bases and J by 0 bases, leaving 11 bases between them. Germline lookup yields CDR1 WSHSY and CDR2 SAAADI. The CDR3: CASSEQMTPNYGYTF. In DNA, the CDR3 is TGCGCCAGCAGTGAACAGATGACACCTAACTATGGCTACACCTTC.

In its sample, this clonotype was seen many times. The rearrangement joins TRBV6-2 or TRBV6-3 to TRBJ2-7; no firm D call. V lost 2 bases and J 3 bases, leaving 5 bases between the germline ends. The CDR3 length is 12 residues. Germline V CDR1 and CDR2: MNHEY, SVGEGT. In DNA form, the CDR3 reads TGTGCCAGCAGTTACAAAGACTACGAGCAGTACTTC. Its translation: CASSYKDYEQYF.

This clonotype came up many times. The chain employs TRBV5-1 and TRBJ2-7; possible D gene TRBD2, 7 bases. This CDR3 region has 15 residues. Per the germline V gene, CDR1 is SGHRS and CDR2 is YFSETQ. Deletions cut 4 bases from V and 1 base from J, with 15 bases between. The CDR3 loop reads CASSPGGSPSYEQYF. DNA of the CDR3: TGCGCCAGCAGCCCGGGGGGCAGCCCATCCTACGAGCAGTACTTC.

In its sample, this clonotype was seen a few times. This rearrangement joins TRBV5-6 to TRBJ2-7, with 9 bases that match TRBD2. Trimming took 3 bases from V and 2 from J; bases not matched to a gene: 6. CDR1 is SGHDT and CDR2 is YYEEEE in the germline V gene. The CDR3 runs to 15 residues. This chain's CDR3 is CASSSGIAGAYEQYF. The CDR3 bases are TGTGCCAGCAGCTCAGGCATAGCGGGAGCCTACGAGCAGTACTTC.

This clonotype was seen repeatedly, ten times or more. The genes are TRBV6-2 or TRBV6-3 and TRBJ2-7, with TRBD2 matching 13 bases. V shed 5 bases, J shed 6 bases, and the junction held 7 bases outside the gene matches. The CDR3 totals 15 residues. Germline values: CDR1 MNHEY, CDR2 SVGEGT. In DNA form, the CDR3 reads TGTGCCAGCAGTCCATGGACTAGCGGGAGCTCCGAGCAGTACTTC. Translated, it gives CASSPWTSGSSEQYF.

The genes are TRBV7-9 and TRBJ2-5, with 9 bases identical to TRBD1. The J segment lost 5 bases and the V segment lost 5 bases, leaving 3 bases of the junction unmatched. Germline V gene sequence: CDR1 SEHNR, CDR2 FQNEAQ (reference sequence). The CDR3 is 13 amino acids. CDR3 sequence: CASSPGQGETQYF. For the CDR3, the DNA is TGTGCCAGCAGCCCCGGACAGGGGGAGACCCAGTACTTC.

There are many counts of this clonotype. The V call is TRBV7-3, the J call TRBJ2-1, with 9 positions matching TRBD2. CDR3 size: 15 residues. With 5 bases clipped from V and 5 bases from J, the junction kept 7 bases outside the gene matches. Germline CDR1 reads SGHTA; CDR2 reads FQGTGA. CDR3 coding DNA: TGTGCCAGCAGCCTTGCGGGAGGGGCGAACAATGAGCAGTTCTTC. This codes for CASSLAGGANNEQFF.

The CDR3 region is CASSGRTSGSTETQYF. CDR3 DNA sequence: TGTGCCAGCAGCGGCCGTACTAGCGGGTCGACGGAGACCCAGTACTTC. The chain couples TRBV9 to TRBJ2-5; 9 nucleotides line up with TRBD2. The V gene end was trimmed by 3 bases and the J gene end by 5 bases; junction bases not matched to a gene: 11. The CDR3 contains 16 residues. Germline V CDR1 and CDR2: SGDLS, YYNGEE.

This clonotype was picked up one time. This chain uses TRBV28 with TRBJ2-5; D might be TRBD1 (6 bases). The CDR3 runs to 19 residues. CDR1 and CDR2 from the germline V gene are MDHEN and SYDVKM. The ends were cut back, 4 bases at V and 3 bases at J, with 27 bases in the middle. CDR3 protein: CASSSTGTKGETTEETQYF. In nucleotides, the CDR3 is TGTGCCAGCAGTTCTACCGGGACAAAAGGGGAAACAACGGAAGAGACCCAGTACTTC.

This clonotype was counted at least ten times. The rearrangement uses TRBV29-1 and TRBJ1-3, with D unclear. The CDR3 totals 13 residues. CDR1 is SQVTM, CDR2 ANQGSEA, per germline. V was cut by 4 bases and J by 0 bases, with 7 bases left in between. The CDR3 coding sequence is TGCAGCGTTGTAGTCGGCTCTGGAAACACCATATATTTT. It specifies CSVVVGSGNTIYF.

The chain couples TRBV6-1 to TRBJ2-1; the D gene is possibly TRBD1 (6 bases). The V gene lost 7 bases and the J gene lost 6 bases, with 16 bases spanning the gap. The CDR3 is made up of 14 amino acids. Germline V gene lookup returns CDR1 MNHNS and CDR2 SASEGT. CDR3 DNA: TGTGCCAGCATTTTTTTGGGCAGGGGCAATGAGCAGTTCTTC. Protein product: CASIFLGRGNEQFF.

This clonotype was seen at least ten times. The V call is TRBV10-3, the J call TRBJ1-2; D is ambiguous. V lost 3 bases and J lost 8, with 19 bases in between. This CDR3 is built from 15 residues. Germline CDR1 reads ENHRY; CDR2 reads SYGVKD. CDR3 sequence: CAISDWVEDLVGYTF. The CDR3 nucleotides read TGTGCCATCAGTGATTGGGTAGAGGACCTGGTCGGCTACACCTTC.